Following are 20 T cell receptor beta chains from one sample sequenced in a study of shared clonotypes between healthy human individuals. Method: immunoSEQ multiplex PCR; TCRdb's copy keeps in-frame clones and lacks some. The data show just over 2,000,000 clones, 90% to 95% seen once. The specimen sequenced was naive CD4+ T cells sorted from blood. As to subset: CD45RA+ positively selected. The receptors shown here come from a man aged 18 to 30 in good health.

The rearrangement joins TRBV6-6 to TRBJ1-5, with no clear D. Germline CDR1 MNHNY, CDR2 SVGAGI (reference sequence). This CDR3 has 16 residues. Trimming shortened V by 8 bases and J by 4 bases, and 21 bases separated the two germline ends. This CDR3 is CASQDYISGWNQPQHF. CDR3 sequence (DNA): TGTGCCAGCCAGGATTATATTTCGGGGTGGAATCAGCCCCAGCATTTT.

The chain joins TRBV28 to TRBJ1-2, with D tentatively TRBD1 (5 bases). Germline lookup yields CDR1 MDHEN and CDR2 SYDVKM. There are 15 residues in the CDR3. V gave up 2 bases and J gave up 4 bases, with 14 bases separating them. The CDR3 bases are TGTGCCAGCAGTTTAGGGGCACGAGGGCCCTATGGCTACACCTTC. It encodes CASSLGARGPYGYTF.

V usage is TRBV7-2 and J usage is TRBJ2-4; possibly TRBD1 for D (6 bases). V lost 0 bases and J 7 bases, leaving 16 bases between the germline ends. The length of the CDR3 is 16 residues. Germline V gene data show CDR1 as SGHTA and CDR2 as FQGNSA. The CDR3 protein is CASSLAVGARVNIQYF. The CDR3 bases are TGTGCCAGCAGCTTAGCGGTGGGGGCGCGGGTCAACATTCAGTACTTC. The full variable domain, completed using reference TRBV7-2 and TRBJ2-4, is GAGVSQSPSNKVTEKGKDVELRCDPISGHTALYWYRQSLGQGLEFLIYFQGNSAPDKSGLPSDRFSAERTGGSVSTLTIQRTQQEDSAVYLCASSLAVGARVNIQYFGAGTRLSVL.

This sequence joins TRBV6-1 and TRBJ2-5; D ambiguous. The CDR3 length is 12 residues. V dropped 8 bases and J dropped 7 bases, with 14 bases sitting between them. Germline-derived CDR1 and CDR2 are MNHNS and SASEGT. DNA of the CDR3: TGTGCCAGCTTCCCGGCCGGCGGGACCCAGTACTTC. Protein sequence: CASFPAGGTQYF.

V gene TRBV28 combines with J gene TRBJ1-5, with D unclear. Trimming stripped 7 bases from V and 5 bases from J, with 12 bases between. CDR3 length equals 13 residues. CDR1 is MDHEN, CDR2 SYDVKM, per germline. In nucleotides, the CDR3 is TGTGCCAGCACTCGCAACCCTCATCAGCCCCAGCATTTT. This encodes CASTRNPHQPQHF.

In regard to this clone: The same CDR3 arises from other DNA sequences in this sample as well. V usage is TRBV7-9 and J usage is TRBJ1-5; D is undetermined. Germline lookup yields CDR1 SEHNR and CDR2 FQNEAQ (reference sequence). V dropped 1 base and J dropped 2 bases, with 6 bases sitting between them. The CDR3 loop spans 14 amino acids. In DNA, the CDR3 is TGTGCCAGCAGCTTAGATAGCGGCAATCAGCCCCAGCATTTT. Translated: CASSLDSGNQPQHF.

The rearrangement uses TRBV7-8 and TRBJ2-5; no firm D call. V was trimmed by 1 base and J by 5 bases, leaving 20 bases between them. The CDR3 has 17 amino acids. CDR1 is SGHVS, CDR2 FQNEAQ, per germline. This chain's CDR3 is CASSLVGVARYSETQYF. The CDR3 region has the DNA TGTGCCAGCAGCTTAGTTGGTGTAGCCAGATATTCCGAGACCCAGTACTTC.

This clone was counted once. Other DNA sequences from this sample encode an identical CDR3 as well. The chain carries TRBV28 and TRBJ2-7, with D possibly being TRBD1 (6 bases). CDR1 is MDHEN, CDR2 SYDVKM, per germline. This CDR3 region has 14 residues. The ends were cut back, 5 bases at V and 0 bases at J, with 11 bases in the middle. The CDR3 sequence is CASSPGQRSYEQYF. CDR3 nucleotides: TGTGCCAGCAGTCCCGGACAGCGCTCCTACGAGCAGTACTTC.

The V call is TRBV5-1, the J call TRBJ1-1; D not resolved. CDR3 length: 14 residues. Germline CDR1 reads SGHRS; CDR2 reads YFSETQ. V was clipped by 6 bases and J by 4 bases, with 16 bases between them. Here the CDR3 DNA reads TGCGCCAGCACCAATGGCGGGTCGGGCACTGAAGCTTTCTTT. Translating gives CASTNGGSGTEAFF. The variable domain in full, with the rest retrieved from reference TRBV5-1 and TRBJ1-1, is KAGVTQTPRYLIKTRGQQVTLSCSPISGHRSVSWYQQTPGQGLQFLFEYFSETQRNKGNFPGRFSGRQFSNSRSEMNVSTLELGDSALYLCASTNGGSGTEAFFGQGTRLTVV.

This clone was counted a single time. This sequence joins TRBV19 and TRBJ2-4, with a tentative D call TRBD1 (5 bases). This CDR3 has 19 amino acids. Trimming removed 6 bases at V and 2 bases at J, with 26 bases between. Per the germline V gene, CDR1 is LNHDA and CDR2 is SQIVND (reference sequence). The DNA for the CDR3 is TGTGCCAGTAGCCCAATGACCGGACAAGGGCTGGGTTCCAAAAACATTCAGTACTTC. Translation gives CASSPMTGQGLGSKNIQYF.

CDR3 loop: CASSQVAHGGRDAFF. The CDR3 DNA is TGCGCCAGCAGCCAAGTCGCCCACGGGGGGAGAGACGCTTTCTTT. The chain is built from TRBV4-3 and TRBJ1-1; D is perhaps TRBD1 (5 bases). V was cut by 1 base and J by 11 bases, with 20 bases left in between. Germline loops: CDR1 LGHNA, CDR2 YSLEER. This CDR3 has 15 residues.

The V call is TRBV5-1, the J call TRBJ2-7, with TRBD2 identical over 9 bases. Germline loops: CDR1 SGHRS, CDR2 YFSETQ. The J segment lost 2 bases and the V segment lost 4 bases, leaving 13 bases of the junction unmatched. This CDR3 has 17 amino acids. CDR3 protein: CASSLAGSGGSPYEQYF. CDR3 nucleotides: TGCGCCAGCAGCCTGGCTGGTAGCGGGGGTTCCCCCTACGAGCAGTACTTC.

The chain employs TRBV7-2 and TRBJ2-7, with 11 bases that match TRBD2. From germline, CDR1 is SGHTA and CDR2 FQGNSA. J lost 3 bases, V lost 5 bases, and 6 bases had no gene match. This CDR3 is built from 15 residues. The CDR3 DNA follows: TGTGCCAGCAGCCTTAGCGGGAGGGCCCTCTACGAGCAGTACTTC. Its protein is CASSLSGRALYEQYF.

The chain recombines TRBV6-5 with TRBJ2-7, with D maybe TRBD1 (5 bases). V was pared by 0 bases and J by 3 bases, with 15 bases between. This CDR3 is built from 16 residues. Germline V gene data show CDR1 as MNHEY and CDR2 as SVGAGI. CDR3 nucleotide sequence: TGTGCCAGCAGTTACTCTATGGGGCCTTTAGGCTACGAGCAGTACTTC. This translates into CASSYSMGPLGYEQYF.

This chain links TRBV6-5 with TRBJ1-1; D is possibly TRBD1 (5 bases). V was cut by 7 bases and J by 10 bases, with 19 bases left in between. Germline V gives CDR1 MNHEY, CDR2 SVGAGI. The CDR3 contains 13 residues. CDR3 bases: TGTGCCAGCACCCAGGGAGCAGCGGGTAGAGCTTTCTTT. Translated: CASTQGAAGRAFF.

The chain employs TRBV7-8 and TRBJ2-7; no definite D call. Trimming left V 5 bases short and J 0 bases short, with 11 bases between. The CDR3 consists of 14 residues. Per the germline V gene, CDR1 is SGHVS and CDR2 is FQNEAQ. CDR3 in DNA: TGTGCCAGCAGCCCGATGATGGGCTCCTACGAGCAGTACTTC. Protein: CASSPMMGSYEQYF.

The chain has TRBV5-1 and TRBJ2-7; D is perhaps TRBD1 (6 bases). V shed 3 bases and J shed 6 bases, with 13 bases lying between them. CDR1 and CDR2 from the germline V gene are SGHRS and YFSETQ. The CDR3 has 13 residues. The CDR3 sequence: CASSYEDSSEQYF. The CDR3 DNA reads as TGCGCCAGCAGCTACGAGGACAGCAGCGAGCAGTACTTC.

On this clone itself: Different DNA sequences within this sample yield the same CDR3. The CDR3 here is CASSSRLAGATDTQYF. For the CDR3, the DNA is TGCGCCAGCAGCTCCAGACTAGCGGGAGCCACAGATACGCAGTATTTT. This chain connects TRBV5-1 to TRBJ2-3, with 12 nucleotides matching TRBD2. The CDR3 extends over 16 amino acids. With V trimmed by 3 bases and J by 2 bases, 4 bases remained unmatched. CDR1 is SGHRS and CDR2 is YFSETQ in the germline V gene.

The V and J genes are TRBV28 and TRBJ2-3; 7 positions agree with TRBD2. Unmatched junction bases numbered 14, after V lost 8 bases and J lost 6 bases. There are 15 residues in the CDR3. CDR1 and CDR2 (germline): MDHEN, SYDVKM. The DNA of the CDR3 is TGTGCCAGCTCGCTGGGGGGGAAAGCGATCGATACGCAGTATTTT. Protein: CASSLGGKAIDTQYF. The whole variable domain, filled in from reference TRBV28 and TRBJ2-3, reads DVKVTQSSRYLVKRTGEKVFLECVQDMDHENMFWYRQDPGLGLRLIYFSYDVKMKEKGDIPEGYSVSREKKERFSLILESASTNQTSMYLCASSLGGKAIDTQYFGPGTRLTVL.

Details on this clone: This sample also contains other DNA sequences that code for the same CDR3. The chain has TRBV5-1 and TRBJ2-7, with TRBD1 as a possible D gene (5 bases). The germline V and J ends were trimmed by 4 bases and 0 bases, with 11 bases remaining between them. This CDR3 has 14 amino acids. Looked up from germline, CDR1 is SGHRS and CDR2 is YFSETQ. The CDR3 reads CASSPQGGSYEQYF. In DNA form, the CDR3 reads TGCGCCAGCAGCCCCCAGGGCGGCTCCTACGAGCAGTACTTC. Complete variable domain (other parts from reference TRBV5-1 and TRBJ2-7): KAGVTQTPRYLIKTRGQQVTLSCSPISGHRSVSWYQQTPGQGLQFLFEYFSETQRNKGNFPGRFSGRQFSNSRSEMNVSTLELGDSALYLCASSPQGGSYEQYFGPGTRLTVT.